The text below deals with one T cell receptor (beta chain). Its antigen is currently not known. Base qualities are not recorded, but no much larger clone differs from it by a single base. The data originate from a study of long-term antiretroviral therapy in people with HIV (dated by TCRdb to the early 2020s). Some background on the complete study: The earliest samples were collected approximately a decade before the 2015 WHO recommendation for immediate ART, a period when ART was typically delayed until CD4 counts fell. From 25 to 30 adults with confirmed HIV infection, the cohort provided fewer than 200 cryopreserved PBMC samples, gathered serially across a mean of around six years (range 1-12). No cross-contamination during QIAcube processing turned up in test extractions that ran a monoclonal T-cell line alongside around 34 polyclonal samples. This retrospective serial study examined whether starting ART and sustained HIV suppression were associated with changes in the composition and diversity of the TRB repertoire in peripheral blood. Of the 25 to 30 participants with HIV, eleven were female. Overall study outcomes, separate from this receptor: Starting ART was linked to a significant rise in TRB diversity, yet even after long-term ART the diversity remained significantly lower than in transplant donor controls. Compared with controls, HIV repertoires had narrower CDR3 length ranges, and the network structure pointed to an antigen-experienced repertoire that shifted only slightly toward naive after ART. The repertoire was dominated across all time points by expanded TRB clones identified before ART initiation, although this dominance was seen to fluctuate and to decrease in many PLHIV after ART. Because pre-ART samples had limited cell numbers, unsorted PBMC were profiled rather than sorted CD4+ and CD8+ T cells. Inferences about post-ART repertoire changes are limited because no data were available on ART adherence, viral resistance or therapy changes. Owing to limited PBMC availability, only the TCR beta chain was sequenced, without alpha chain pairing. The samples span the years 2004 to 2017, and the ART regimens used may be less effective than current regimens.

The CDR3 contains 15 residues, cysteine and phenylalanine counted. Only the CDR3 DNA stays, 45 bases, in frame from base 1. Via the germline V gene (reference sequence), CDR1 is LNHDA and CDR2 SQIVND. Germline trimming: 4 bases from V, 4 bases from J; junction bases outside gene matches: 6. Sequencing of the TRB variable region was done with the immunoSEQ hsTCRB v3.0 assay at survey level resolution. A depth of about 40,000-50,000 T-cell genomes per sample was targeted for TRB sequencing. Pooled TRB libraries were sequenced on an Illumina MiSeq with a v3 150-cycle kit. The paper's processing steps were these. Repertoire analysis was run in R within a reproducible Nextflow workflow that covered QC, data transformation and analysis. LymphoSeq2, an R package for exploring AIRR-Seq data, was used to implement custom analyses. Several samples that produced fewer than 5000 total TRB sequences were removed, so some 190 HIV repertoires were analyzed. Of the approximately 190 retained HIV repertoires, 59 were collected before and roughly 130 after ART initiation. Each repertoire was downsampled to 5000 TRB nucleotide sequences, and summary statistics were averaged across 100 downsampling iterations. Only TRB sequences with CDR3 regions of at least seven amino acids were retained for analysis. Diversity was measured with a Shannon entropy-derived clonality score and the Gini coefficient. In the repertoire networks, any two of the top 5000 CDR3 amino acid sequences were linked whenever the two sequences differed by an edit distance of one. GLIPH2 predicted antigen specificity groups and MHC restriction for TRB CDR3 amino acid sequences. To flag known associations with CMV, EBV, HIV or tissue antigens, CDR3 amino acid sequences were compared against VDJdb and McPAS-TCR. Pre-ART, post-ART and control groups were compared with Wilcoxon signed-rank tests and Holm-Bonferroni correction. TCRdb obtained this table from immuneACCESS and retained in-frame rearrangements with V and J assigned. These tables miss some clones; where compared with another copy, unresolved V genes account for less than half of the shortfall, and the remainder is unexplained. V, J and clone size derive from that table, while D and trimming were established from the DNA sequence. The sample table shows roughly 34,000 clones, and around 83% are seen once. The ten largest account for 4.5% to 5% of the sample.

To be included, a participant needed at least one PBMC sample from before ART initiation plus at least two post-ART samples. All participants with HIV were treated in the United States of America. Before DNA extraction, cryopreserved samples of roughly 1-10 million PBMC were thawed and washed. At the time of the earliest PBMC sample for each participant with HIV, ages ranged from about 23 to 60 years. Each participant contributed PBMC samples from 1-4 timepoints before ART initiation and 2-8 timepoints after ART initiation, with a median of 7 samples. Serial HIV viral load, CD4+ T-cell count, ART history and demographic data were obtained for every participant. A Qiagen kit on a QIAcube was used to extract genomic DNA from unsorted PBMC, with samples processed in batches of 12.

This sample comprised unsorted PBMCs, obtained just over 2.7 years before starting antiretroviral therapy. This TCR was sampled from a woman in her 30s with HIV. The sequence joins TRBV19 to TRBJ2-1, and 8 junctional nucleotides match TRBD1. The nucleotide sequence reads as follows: TGTGCCAGTAGTAGATCCAGGGGGCGATACAATGAGCAGTTCTTC. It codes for CASSRSRGRYNEQFF. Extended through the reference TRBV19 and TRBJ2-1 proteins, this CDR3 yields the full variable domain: DGGITQSPKYLFRKEGQNVTLSCEQNLNHDAMYWYRQDPGQGLRLIYYSQIVNDFQKGDIAEGYSVSREKKESFPLTVTSAQKNPTAFYLCASSRSRGRYNEQFFGPGTRLTVL.